The present entry profiles one T cell receptor beta chain with its context. Its antigen is currently not known. Base-call qualities are not available, and no considerably larger clone is one nucleotide away. The sample originates from a study of blood T cell repertoires in COVID-19 (dated by TCRdb to about 2020). About the investigation overall: Samples from collaborators originated in the United States, Italy and Spain and spanned both the acute and convalescent phases of COVID-19. Where HLA class I and class II types were available, the types were taken from metadata supplied by the sample provider, not from assay-based typing. Deeply sampled blood TCRbeta repertoires from subjects exposed to, actively infected with, or recovered from COVID-19 were included in the dataset. The samples were drawn from two sources: the first 160 participants of the ongoing ImmuneRACE study, and 1,000 to 1,500 subjects contributed by 6 global collaborators. The prospective study material was composed of cDNA or gDNA derived from T cells, B-cell-depleted T cells, or PBMCs. A de-identified subject ID, COVID-19 status, age in years and sex were almost always included in the sample metadata. The repertoires were released in a freely available public database intended as a resource for research on the immune response to SARS-CoV-2.

One collaborating source in Seattle enrolled patients while the patients were actively infected and followed the patients over time throughout the course of disease. Whole blood was collected in K2EDTA tubes by collaborating institutions according to the institutions' own protocols. Collaborator samples were shipped for TCRbeta analysis as frozen whole blood, isolated PBMCs, or DNA extracted from either sample type. TCRbeta CDR3 regions were amplified from genomic DNA by means of the immunoSEQ Assay, a bias-controlled multiplex PCR. The original pipeline was this. Nucleated cell counts per sample were estimated from amplification of reference gene primers within the assay. To quantify the absolute abundance of each unique TCRbeta CDR3 rearrangement, sequence reads were collapsed and filtered. Productive Simpson clonality was computed per sample as the square root of Simpson's diversity index over productive rearrangements. TCRdb mirrors the immuneACCESS table, restricted to in-frame sequences. Some clones are absent from its copies; in checked studies, under half trace to an unresolved V gene, and the reason for the others is unknown. V, J and clone size are those of that table, while D and trimming were read from the DNA. Across this sample there are tens of thousands of clones, with about 77% seen only once. The ten largest clones add up to 6.3% of the sample.

Trimming costs V 5 bases and J 0 bases, and their ends lie 14 bases apart. CDR1 is given as SGHAT and CDR2 as FQNNGV, both from the germline V gene. Spanning cysteine to phenylalanine, the CDR3 consists of 16 amino acids. Only the CDR3 DNA is retained, 48 bases long and in frame from the first base. Study-wide findings and limitations: Clinical and demographic metadata were provided uncurated, with the amount varying by source and participant.

Sequencing was performed on peripheral blood. The V gene is TRBV11-2 and the J gene is TRBJ2-1; the D gene remains uncertain. The TCR comes from a man between 65 and 79 years old with COVID-19, enrolled during active disease. The CDR3 region: CASSHLSSSSYNEQFF. The bases read TGTGCCAGCAGCCACTTATCGTCAAGCTCCTACAATGAGCAGTTCTTC.